Each of the 29 T cell receptor beta chains below was sequenced from the same sample in a study of identical twins' blood T cells. In TCRdb, the 5' RACE reads were re-called with MiXCR into one record per CDR3 protein. This sample yields fewer than 450,000 distinct CDR3 sequences, of which under 30% are seen a single time; around 5.6% belongs to the top ten. Sequencing was done on a sample of PBMCs. The receptors here all came from a woman between 18 and 55 years old in good health.

Only one count was recorded for this clonotype. This sequence joins TRBV18 and TRBJ2-2; D ambiguous. This CDR3 is 16 amino acids long. V shed 3 bases and J shed 0 bases, with 11 bases lying between them. Germline loops: CDR1 KGHSH, CDR2 LQKENI. CDR3 sequence (DNA): TGTGCCAGCTCACCGGTTGACACGACGAACACCGGGGAGCTGTTTTTT. This codes for CASSPVDTTNTGELFF.

As concerns this clonotype: Compared with germline, one end of the junction differs, possibly owing to a read error. V and J are TRBV3-1 and TRBJ1-4; tentative D call: TRBD1 (5 bases). Germline V lookup: CDR1 LGHDT, CDR2 YNNKEL (reference sequence). The CDR3 consists of 16 residues. CDR3: CASSYFRAMGNEELFF. DNA for the CDR3: TGTGCCAGCAGCTACTTCAGGGCTATGGGTAATGAAGAACTGTTTTTT.

V is TRBV12-3 or TRBV12-4 and J is TRBJ1-1, with 9 nucleotides matching TRBD1. With V trimmed by 6 bases and J by 7 bases, 15 bases remained unmatched. CDR3 size: 16 residues. CDR3 loop: CASRATGSVGQGEAFF. CDR3 bases: TGTGCCAGCAGGGCTACAGGGAGCGTGGGACAGGGTGAAGCTTTCTTT.

In this sample, this clonotype turned up a few times. The chain carries TRBV2 and TRBJ2-2, with D possibly matching TRBD1 (6 bases). Germline V gives CDR1 SNHLY, CDR2 FYNNEI. V was trimmed by 9 bases and J by 5 bases, leaving 7 bases between them. This CDR3 comprises 11 residues. The CDR3 bases are TGTGCCAGTGGACAGACCGGGGAGCTGTTTTTT. It codes for CASGQTGELFF.

This clonotype turned up a few times. The chain uses TRBV4-3 and TRBJ2-2, with 8 bases aligning to TRBD2. There are 17 residues in the CDR3. Trimming took 0 bases from V and 7 from J; bases not matched to a gene: 10. Germline V gene data show CDR1 as LGHNA and CDR2 as YSLEER. The CDR3 spells CASSQDQAGERSGELFF. CDR3 nucleotides: TGCGCCAGCAGCCAAGATCAAGCGGGAGAGAGGAGCGGGGAGCTGTTTTTT.

Concerning this clonotype: This may come from a read error, since a much larger clone is one base off. This chain uses TRBV6-6 with TRBJ1-6; TRBD1 is a possible D gene (6 bases). CDR3 size: 15 residues. From germline, CDR1 is MNHNY and CDR2 SVGAGI (reference sequence). Here the CDR3 DNA reads TGTGCCGGCAGTTACTCGGGACAAAATTCCACACCCCTCCACTTT. Its protein is CAGSYSGQNSTPLHF.

This clonotype was recorded at least ten times. This sequence joins TRBV10-3 and TRBJ2-1; D uncertain. The CDR3 has 13 residues. Per germline, CDR1 ENHRY and CDR2 SYGVKD. V lost 0 bases and J lost 7, with 7 bases in between. In DNA form, the CDR3 reads TGTGCCATCAGTGAGTCTGGGGTGAATGAGCAGTTCTTC. Its translation is CAISESGVNEQFF.

The V gene is TRBV6-5, the J gene TRBJ2-3; 11 bases align to TRBD2. Germline lookup yields CDR1 MNHEY and CDR2 SVGAGI. V shed 6 bases, J shed 2 bases, and the junction held 10 bases outside the gene matches. CDR3 length: 17 amino acids. The CDR3 nucleotides read TGTGCCAGCAGCCCCGTTCTAGCGGGGGGTTACACAGATACGCAGTATTTT. Its protein is CASSPVLAGGYTDTQYF.

This clonotype occurred a few times. The rearrangement uses TRBV7-3 and TRBJ2-1, with D unclear. V lost 0 bases to trimming and J lost 8 bases, with 8 bases between them. Germline CDR1 and CDR2: SGHTA and FQGTGA. The length of the CDR3 is 13 residues. The CDR3 region has the DNA TGTGCCAGCAGCTTAACAGGCTCGGATGAGCAGTTCTTC. Its translation: CASSLTGSDEQFF.

The sample holds many counts of this clonotype. The CDR3 protein is CASRQGSQPQHF. CDR3 in DNA: TGTGCCAGTAGACAGGGTAGTCAGCCCCAGCATTTT. The V gene is TRBV2, the J gene TRBJ1-5; 7 bases map to TRBD1. After removal of 9 bases from V and 6 bases from J, the junction contained 5 bases not matched to a gene. CDR3 size: 12 residues. Germline loops: CDR1 SNHLY, CDR2 FYNNEI.

This clonotype has just a few counts. V and J are TRBV27 and TRBJ1-6; 9 positions agree with TRBD1. The CDR3 has 14 amino acids. Germline V gene data show CDR1 as MNHEY and CDR2 as SMNVEV (reference sequence). V was pared by 2 bases and J by 18 bases, with 11 bases of the junction left unmatched. CDR3 loop: CASSLTRSGTGTHF. The CDR3 DNA sequence: TGTGCCAGCAGTTTAACCCGATCGGGGACAGGGACCCACTTT.

This clonotype was seen more than once but under ten times. The chain carries TRBV2 and TRBJ1-5; 10 bases match TRBD1. V shed 0 bases and J 11 bases; nucleotides not matched to a gene: 7. This CDR3 is built from 15 residues. CDR1 and CDR2 from the germline V gene are SNHLY and FYNNEI. CDR3 bases: TGTGCCAGCAGTGAAGCGGCGACAGGGGGCTTGTCCCAGCATTTT. It specifies CASSEAATGGLSQHF.

The V gene is TRBV10-3, the J gene TRBJ1-2; possibly TRBD1 for D (5 bases). The CDR3 covers 12 residues. The V end lost 8 bases, the J end lost 0 bases, and 7 bases lay between the germline ends. Germline values: CDR1 ENHRY, CDR2 SYGVKD. The CDR3 is CAIEGTNYGYTF. In DNA form, the CDR3 reads TGTGCCATCGAGGGGACTAACTATGGCTACACCTTC.

This clonotype was seen a handful of times. V is TRBV20-1 and J is TRBJ2-1; D remains unclear. This CDR3 contains 13 residues. Trimming shortened V by 6 bases and J by 3 bases, and 12 bases separated the two germline ends. In germline, CDR1 is DFQATT, CDR2 SNEGSKA (reference sequence). The CDR3 spells CSADPGLYNEQFF. CDR3 coding DNA: TGCAGTGCCGACCCCGGGCTCTACAATGAGCAGTTCTTC.

This clonotype has just a few counts. The chain couples TRBV6-1 to TRBJ2-3; the D is unclear. The CDR3 has 11 residues. Germline V gene data show CDR1 as MNHNS and CDR2 as SASEGT. Trimming cost V 6 bases and J 6 bases, with 7 bases left between them. CDR3 region: CASRGLDTQYF. The CDR3 DNA sequence: TGTGCCAGCAGGGGCCTGGATACGCAGTATTTT.

V and J are TRBV11-2 and TRBJ2-3; D gene unclear. V shed 8 bases and J shed 4 bases, with 7 bases lying between them. The germline gives CDR1 SGHAT, CDR2 FQNNGV. The CDR3 is 11 residues long. CDR3 loop: CASGTSDTQYF. The CDR3 region has the DNA TGTGCCAGCGGAACTTCAGATACGCAGTATTTT. Based on the CDR3 plus reference TRBV11-2 and TRBJ2-3, the full variable domain is EAGVAQSPRYKIIEKRQSVAFWCNPISGHATLYWYQQILGQGPKLLIQFQNNGVVDDSQLPKDRFSAERLKGVDSTLKIQPAKLEDSAVYLCASGTSDTQYFGPGTRLTVL.

Notes on this clonotype: The junction does not match germline at one end; this may be a read error. The chain uses TRBV27 and TRBJ2-7; D uncertain. Per germline, CDR1 MNHEY and CDR2 SMNVEV (reference sequence). This CDR3 spans 14 amino acids. The CDR3 spells CASSLERPSYGQYF. DNA of the CDR3: TGTGCCAGCAGTTTAGAAAGGCCCTCCTACGGGCAGTACTTC.

The chain joins TRBV5-1 to TRBJ1-2; D is unresolved. CDR3 size: 15 residues. CDR1 is SGHRS, CDR2 YFSETQ, per germline. With 2 bases removed from V and 6 bases from J, the gap between germline ends came to 17 bases. CDR3: CASSFSSKGPDGYTF. DNA of the CDR3: TGCGCCAGCAGCTTCTCAAGCAAAGGCCCGGATGGCTACACCTTC. Full variable domain (missing parts from reference TRBV5-1 and TRBJ1-2): KAGVTQTPRYLIKTRGQQVTLSCSPISGHRSVSWYQQTPGQGLQFLFEYFSETQRNKGNFPGRFSGRQFSNSRSEMNVSTLELGDSALYLCASSFSSKGPDGYTFGSGTRLTVV.

The J gene is TRBJ1-1, the V gene TRBV4-3, with TRBD1 as a possible D gene (5 bases). Between the trimmed V and J ends, which lost 0 bases and 1 base, there was a span of 9 bases. Germline values: CDR1 LGHNA, CDR2 YSLEER. There are 15 residues in the CDR3. CDR3 sequence: CASSQEGRRNTEAFF. The CDR3 coding sequence is TGCGCCAGCAGCCAAGAGGGACGGCGGAACACTGAAGCTTTCTTT.

Comments on this clonotype: One end of the junction is discordant with germline, which a read error may explain. V usage is TRBV12-5 and J usage is TRBJ1-5; D uncertain. Germline CDR1 is LGHNT and CDR2 is FRNRAP. The CDR3 contains 14 residues. CDR3 region: CANGLETWGQPQHF. The CDR3, as DNA: TGTGCTAATGGTTTGGAGACGTGGGGTCAGCCCCAGCATTTT.

There are a few counts of this clonotype. One base away lies a much larger clone, so this may be a sequencing read error. The chain has TRBV29-1 and TRBJ1-5; the match to TRBD1 covers 10 bases. Germline CDR1 reads SQVTM; CDR2 reads ANQGSEA. The CDR3 covers 13 residues. CDR3 loop: CSAGTGANQPHHF. For the CDR3, the DNA is TGCAGCGCCGGGACAGGGGCCAATCAGCCCCATCATTTT.

On this clonotype: A much larger clone lies one base from this, so it may be a read error. The CDR3: CASSVRWTEAFF. CDR3 nucleotides: TGTGCCAGCAGCGTAAGGTGGACTGAAGCTTTCTTT. This chain connects TRBV9 to TRBJ1-1; no definite D call. The ends were cut back, 1 base at V and 5 bases at J, with 6 bases in the middle. This CDR3 region has 12 residues. Germline V gene data show CDR1 as SGDLS and CDR2 as YYNGEE.

J is TRBJ2-2 and V is TRBV2, with TRBD1 identical over 12 bases. V lost 7 bases, J lost 6 bases, and 12 bases stayed unmatched. CDR3 length: 17 residues. Germline values: CDR1 SNHLY, CDR2 FYNNEI. The CDR3 nucleotides read TGTGCCAGCATCCCTCGGGTGGGACAGGGGGCGCCCGGGGAGCTGTTTTTT. It codes for CASIPRVGQGAPGELFF.

Details on this clonotype: This may come from a read error, since a much larger clone is one base off. This chain joins TRBV11-2 and TRBJ2-4, with 8 bases identical to TRBD2. The CDR3 contains 15 residues. CDR1 and CDR2 from the germline V gene are SGHAT and FQNNGV. The CDR3 DNA reads TGTGCCAGCAGCTTAACAGCGGGAGCCAAAAGCATTCAGTACTTC. This encodes CASSLTAGAKSIQYF. Variable domain in full (rest from reference TRBV11-2 and TRBJ2-4): EAGVAQSPRYKIIEKRQSVAFWCNPISGHATLYWYQQILGQGPKLLIQFQNNGVVDDSQLPKDRFSAERLKGVDSTLKIQPAKLEDSAVYLCASSLTAGAKSIQYFGAGTRLSVL.

This chain uses TRBV20-1 with TRBJ1-5; D remains unclear. CDR1 DFQATT and CDR2 SNEGSKA come from the germline V gene (reference sequence). The CDR3 runs to 13 residues. Deletions cut 2 bases from V and 5 bases from J, with 10 bases between. The CDR3 DNA reads as TGCAGTGCTAGAAAAGTCAGTGATCAGCCCCAGCATTTT. Residues: CSARKVSDQPQHF.

This clonotype has a count of ten or more. The CDR3 bases are TGTGCCAGCAGCTATATCTCCATACTCCGGGACAGTAGGATCTACAATGAGCAGTTCTTC. Its translation is CASSYISILRDSRIYNEQFF. The V call is TRBV7-6, the J call TRBJ2-1; 7 bases align to TRBD1. V trimming: 4 bases; J trimming: 3 bases; junction bases outside the gene matches: 21. CDR1 SGHVS and CDR2 FNYEAQ come from the germline V gene. This CDR3 is built from 20 residues.

In the case of this clonotype: The junction and the germline gene differ at one end; a read error may be behind it. The V call is TRBV29-1, the J call TRBJ1-2; D gene uncertain. CDR3 length equals 15 residues. Germline values: CDR1 SQVTM, CDR2 ANQGSEA. The CDR3 protein is CSVEGGPTLNYGHTF. The CDR3, as DNA: TGCAGCGTTGAAGGCGGACCGACCCTAAACTATGGCCACACCTTC.

This CDR3 reads CASSPGGTDEKLFF. The CDR3 nucleotides are TGTGCCAGCAGCCCGGGAGGGACTGATGAAAAACTGTTTTTT. The chain recombines TRBV5-4 with TRBJ1-4; D may be TRBD1 (5 bases). Germline V gene data show CDR1 as SGHNT and CDR2 as YYREEE (reference sequence). Trimming took off 4 bases at V and 6 bases at J, with 13 bases between the two ends. The CDR3 is 14 amino acids.

This clonotype has ten or more counts. The chain couples TRBV11-2 to TRBJ1-2, with D unclear. The CDR3 is 15 amino acids. Per the germline V gene, CDR1 is SGHAT and CDR2 is FQNNGV. The V end lost 1 base, the J end lost 4 bases, and 13 bases lay between the germline ends. The DNA of the CDR3 is TGTGCCAGCAGCTTAGGTTCCCAGTCTGGCTATGGCTACACCTTC. Amino acids: CASSLGSQSGYGYTF.